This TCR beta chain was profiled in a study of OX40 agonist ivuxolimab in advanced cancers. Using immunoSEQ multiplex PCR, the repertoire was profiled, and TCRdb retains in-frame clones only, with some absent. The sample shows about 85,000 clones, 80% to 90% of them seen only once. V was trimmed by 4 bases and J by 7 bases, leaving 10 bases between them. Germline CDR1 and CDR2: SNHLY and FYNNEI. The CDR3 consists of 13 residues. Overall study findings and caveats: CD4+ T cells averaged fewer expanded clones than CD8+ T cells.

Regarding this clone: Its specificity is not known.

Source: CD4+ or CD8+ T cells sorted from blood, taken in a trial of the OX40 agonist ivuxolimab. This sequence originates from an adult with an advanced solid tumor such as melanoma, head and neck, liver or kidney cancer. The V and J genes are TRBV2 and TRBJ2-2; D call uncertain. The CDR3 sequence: CASSAIRNGELFF. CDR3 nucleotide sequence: TGTGCCAGCAGTGCCATTAGGAACGGGGAGCTGTTTTTT.